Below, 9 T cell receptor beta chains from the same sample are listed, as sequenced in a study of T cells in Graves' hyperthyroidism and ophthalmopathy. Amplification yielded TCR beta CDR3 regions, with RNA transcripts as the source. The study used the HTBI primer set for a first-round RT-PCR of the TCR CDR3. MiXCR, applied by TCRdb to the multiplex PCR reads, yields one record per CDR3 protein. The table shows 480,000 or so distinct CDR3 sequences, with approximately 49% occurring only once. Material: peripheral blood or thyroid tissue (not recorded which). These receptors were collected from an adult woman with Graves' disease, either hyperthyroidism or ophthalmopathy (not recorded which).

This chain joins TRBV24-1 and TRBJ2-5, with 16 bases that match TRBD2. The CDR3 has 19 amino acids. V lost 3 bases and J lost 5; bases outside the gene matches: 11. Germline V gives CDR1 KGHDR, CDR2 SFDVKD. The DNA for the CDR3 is TGTGCCACCAGTGATGCGGGGACTAGCGGGAGGGCCGGCATGGAGACCCAGTACTTC. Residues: CATSDAGTSGRAGMETQYF.

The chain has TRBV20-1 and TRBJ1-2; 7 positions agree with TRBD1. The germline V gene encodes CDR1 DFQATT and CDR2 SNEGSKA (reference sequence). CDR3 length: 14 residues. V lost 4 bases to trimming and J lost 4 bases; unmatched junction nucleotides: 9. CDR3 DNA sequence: TGCAGTGCTACCCGAGACAGGGACATCTATGGCTACACCTTC. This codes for CSATRDRDIYGYTF.

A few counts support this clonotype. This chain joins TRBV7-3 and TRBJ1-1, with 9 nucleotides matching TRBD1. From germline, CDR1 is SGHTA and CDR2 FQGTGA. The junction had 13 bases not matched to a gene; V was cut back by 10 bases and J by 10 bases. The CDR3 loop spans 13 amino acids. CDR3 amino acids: CATLRTGARGAFF. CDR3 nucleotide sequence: TGTGCCACCCTCCGGACAGGGGCCCGAGGAGCTTTCTTT.

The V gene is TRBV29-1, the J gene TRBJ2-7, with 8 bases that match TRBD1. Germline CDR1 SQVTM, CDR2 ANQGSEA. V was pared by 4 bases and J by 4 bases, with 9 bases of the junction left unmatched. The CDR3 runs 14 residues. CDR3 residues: CSVVTGGAVYEQYF. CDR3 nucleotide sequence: TGCAGCGTTGTCACAGGGGGAGCAGTGTACGAGCAGTACTTC.

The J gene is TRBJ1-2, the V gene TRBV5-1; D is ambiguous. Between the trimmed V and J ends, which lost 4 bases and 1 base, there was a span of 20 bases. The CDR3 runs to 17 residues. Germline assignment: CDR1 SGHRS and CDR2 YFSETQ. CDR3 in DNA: TGCGCCAGCAGCACTGCTAGAGGTGATGGGTTTAACTATGGCTACACCTTC. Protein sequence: CASSTARGDGFNYGYTF.

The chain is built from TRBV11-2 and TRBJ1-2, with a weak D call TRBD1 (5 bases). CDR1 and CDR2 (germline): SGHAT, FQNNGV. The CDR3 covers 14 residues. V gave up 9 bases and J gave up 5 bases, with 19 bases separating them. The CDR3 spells CASQGLGAPYGYTF. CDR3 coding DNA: TGTGCCAGTCAGGGCCTAGGGGCGCCTTATGGCTACACCTTC.

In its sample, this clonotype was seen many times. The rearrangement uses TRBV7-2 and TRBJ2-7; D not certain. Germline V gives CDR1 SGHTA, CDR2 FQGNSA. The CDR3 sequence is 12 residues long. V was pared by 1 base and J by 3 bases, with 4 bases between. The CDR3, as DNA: TGTGCCAGCAGCTTAGATCACTACGAGCAGTACTTC. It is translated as CASSLDHYEQYF.

CDR3 protein: CASSLAGGITIYF. For the CDR3, the DNA is TGTGCCAGCAGCTTAGCGGGCGGGATTACCATATATTTT. The chain links TRBV7-6 to TRBJ1-3; D not resolved. The germline CDR1 and CDR2 sequences are SGHVS and FNYEAQ. CDR3 length equals 13 residues. V gave up 0 bases and J gave up 10 bases, with 10 bases separating them.

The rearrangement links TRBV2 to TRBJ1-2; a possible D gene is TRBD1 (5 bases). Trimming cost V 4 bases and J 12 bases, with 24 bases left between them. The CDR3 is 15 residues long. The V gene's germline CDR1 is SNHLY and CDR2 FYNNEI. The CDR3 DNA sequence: TGTGCCAGCAGTGGTGCGGGACCGCTGTTCTCTGGAAACACCTTC. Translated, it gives CASSGAGPLFSGNTF.